This TCR beta chain was retrieved from a study of Graves' ophthalmopathy and Graves' hyperthyroidism. This clonotype has at least ten counts. Amplification of TCR beta CDR3 regions used RNA transcripts. The library came from an HTBI-primed first-round RT-PCR and a second-round multiplex PCR. One entry per CDR3 protein results from TCRdb running MiXCR on the multiplex PCR reads. The data contain over 500,000 distinct CDR3 sequences, 20% to 25% of them singletons. Someone took the PBMCs out of more than 8.5 ml of fresh peripheral blood. Germline assignment: CDR1 MNHEY and CDR2 SVGAGI. The CDR3 is 13 residues long. Trimming cost V 0 bases and J 11 bases, with 13 bases left between them.

The sample taken for sequencing was peripheral blood. This receptor was identified in a woman younger than 30 with stable Graves' hyperthyroidism. Some clones in this sample may be carry-over from other donors' samples. The rearrangement joins TRBV6-5 to TRBJ1-1; D remains unclear. Here the CDR3 DNA reads TGTGCCAGCAGTTACTCGACGAACCCGGTGGCTTTCTTT. Translating it yields CASSYSTNPVAFF.